This TCR beta chain is from a study of cytomegalovirus exposure and HLA in healthy donors. V dropped 0 bases and J dropped 6 bases, with 7 bases sitting between them. Germline V lookup: CDR1 SGHTS, CDR2 YDEGEE. The CDR3 runs 13 residues. A word on this clone: Its antigen is as yet unknown.

General study results and limits: It is likely that the observed cluster of highly shared sequence variants was a sequencing artifact. Cytomegalovirus association was assigned to around 150 TCR beta chains. For TCR beta chains, V- and J-gene trimming was later linked to a missense DCLRE1C variant.

A multiplex PCR was run with 60 Vbeta primers and 13 Jbeta primers. Profiling relied on immunoSEQ multiplex PCR, and the TCRdb table lists in-frame clones only, not all of them. The data show under 200,000 clones, with 76% seen just once and 0.65% to 0.85% held by the top ten. The specimen sequenced was PBMCs. This receptor was obtained from a female donor in good health and CMV-seronegative. The rearrangement joins TRBV5-8 to TRBJ1-5, with D maybe TRBD1 (6 bases). The CDR3 loop is CASSLGQAQPQHF. In nucleotides, the CDR3 is TGTGCCAGCAGCTTGGGACAGGCTCAGCCCCAGCATTTT.